These T cell receptor beta chains were read from a single sample in a study of OX40 agonist ivuxolimab in advanced cancers. Sequenced by immunoSEQ multiplex PCR; TCRdb stores in-frame clones only, minus some. The sample lists 55,000 to 85,000 clones, 70% to 90% occurring once. The specimen was CD4+ or CD8+ T cells sorted from blood, collected in a trial of the OX40 agonist ivuxolimab. These receptors all come from an adult with an advanced solid tumor such as melanoma, head and neck, liver or kidney cancer. Each CDR3 is given with its conserved first and last residue. The order of the fields is V gene, J gene, CDR3 protein.

TRBV27	TRBJ2-3	CASSFSLGTDTQYF
TRBV18	TRBJ1-3	CASSPTGTTGNTIYF
TRBV6-1	TRBJ2-5	CASSGQARGFSETQYF
TRBV7-8	TRBJ2-5	CASSLFGGREETQYF
TRBV19	TRBJ2-7	CASSIQGAARDEQYF
TRBV7-9	TRBJ1-4	CASSLARQAGEKLFF
TRBV28	TRBJ2-2	CASSLWRLGGANTGELFF
TRBV7-3	TRBJ2-3	CASSLLAGRTDTQYF
TRBV5-6	TRBJ2-1	CASSLQGGSYNEQFF
TRBV6-5	TRBJ1-4	CASSTTALGEKLFF
TRBV19	TRBJ1-2	CASSIDTNYGYTF
TRBV7-2	TRBJ2-1	CASSFSGVGPRANNEQFF
TRBV5-1	TRBJ1-6	CASSPGDRATYNSPLHF
TRBV5-4	TRBJ1-2	CASSLSRLSYGYTF
TRBV5-5	TRBJ1-3	CASSLNYAGSGNTIYF
TRBV5-6	TRBJ1-2	CASSLILSAQSGYTF
TRBV15	TRBJ2-7	CATSRDYIDSYEQYF
TRBV25-1	TRBJ2-1	CASRTSRRAGEQFF
TRBV6-5	TRBJ2-4	CASMRGAAKNIQYF
TRBV6-6	TRBJ2-6	CASSSAGGAGANVLTF
TRBV7-2	TRBJ2-1	CASSLIWGRYNEQFF
TRBV7-2	TRBJ2-3	CAGSLLSGGAADTQYF
TRBV11-2	TRBJ2-1	CASSPVAGYINEQFF
TRBV7-2	TRBJ2-7	CASSKRATGAYEQYF
TRBV29-1	TRBJ2-7	CSTRGDGSSYEQYF
TRBV9	TRBJ1-6	CASSHLAASNSPLHF
TRBV7-8	TRBJ1-1	CASSRQGVNTEAFF
TRBV25-1	TRBJ1-4	CASSEGGNDEKLFF
TRBV11-2	TRBJ2-7	CASSLVGTGAEQYF
TRBV30	TRBJ1-2	CAWRGTGSLSGYTF
TRBV6-5	TRBJ2-6	CASSSPIYSGANVLTF
TRBV10-1	TRBJ2-1	CASSAGVPYNEQFF
TRBV9	TRBJ2-1	CASSAHGAGGSNEQFF
TRBV5-6	TRBJ1-3	CASSPGTGHSGNTIYF
TRBV19	TRBJ1-4	CASRIDRALNEKLFF
TRBV5-6	TRBJ2-5	CASSFGTETQYF